These 3 T cell receptor beta chains came from one sample sequenced in a study of CD8+CD57+ T cells in acquired aplastic anemia. Genomic DNA was employed as the template in profiling TCR beta VDJ and CDR3. Each CDR3 protein gets one entry after TCRdb re-called the reads with MiXCR. The sample shows about 180,000 distinct CDR3 sequences, 48% of them seen only once. Patients who underwent sequencing had shown CD8+CD57+ cell expansion by flow cytometry. Sequenced sample: sorted CD4+, CD8+, or CD8+CD57+ T cells (not recorded which) from PBMCs. All receptors derive from a human donor with aplastic anemia.

CDR3 in DNA: TGTGCCACCTCCGGGGGGCTCGAACCCCTCCACTTT. Its translation is CATSGGLEPLHF. The gene calls are TRBV19 and TRBJ1-6, with D maybe TRBD1 (6 bases). CDR1 is LNHDA, CDR2 SQIVND, per germline (reference sequence). This CDR3 has 12 amino acids. Trimming took off 10 bases at V and 12 bases at J, with 16 bases between the two ends.

The chain joins TRBV20-1 to TRBJ1-1; D is unresolved. This CDR3 has 13 amino acids. Trimming removed 6 bases at V and 4 bases at J, with 15 bases between. The germline V gene has CDR1 DFQATT and CDR2 SNEGSKA (reference sequence). CDR3 bases: TGCAGTGCCGTGGTTGAGGTGGGCACTGAAGCTTTCTTT. It is translated as CSAVVEVGTEAFF.

At least ten counts were recorded for this clonotype. The rearrangement links TRBV10-2 to TRBJ1-2; D is unresolved. CDR1 is WSHSY, CDR2 SAAADI, per germline. The CDR3 runs to 12 residues. V lost 10 bases to trimming and J lost 5 bases, with 14 bases between them. The CDR3 DNA reads as TGCGCCACCCGTCTAGGAGAGTATGGCTACACCTTC. Protein sequence: CATRLGEYGYTF.